The sequence of this T cell receptor (beta chain) was determined in a study of spatial heterogeneity in lung cancer. One entry per CDR3 protein results from TCRdb running MiXCR on the 5' RACE reads. The sample lists 5,000 to 6,500 distinct CDR3 sequences; about an eighth were seen once. Time point: sample taken at primary tumor resection. Unsorted whole RNA of tumor, nontumor lung or frozen PBMC was sequenced. This clonotype has at least ten counts. CDR3 length: 19 residues. Germline-derived CDR1 and CDR2 are LGHNA and YSLEER. The V and J ends lost 0 bases and 3 bases respectively, with 23 bases between them.

The rearrangement joins TRBV4-3 to TRBJ1-1, with D possibly TRBD1 on 5 matching bases. The TCR originated in a male donor with early-stage non-small cell lung cancer. The sample here was normal lung tissue next to the tumor, taken at surgery. CDR3 sequence: CASSQDRPGLLRPDTEAFF. The CDR3 DNA follows: TGCGCCAGCAGCCAAGATCGACCGGGACTCCTTCGCCCGGACACTGAAGCTTTCTTT.